This T cell receptor beta chain was observed in a study of shared clonotypes between healthy human individuals. The study, taken as a whole, reports: Across subsets, estimated richness was generally greater for naive than for memory populations. Clonotype sharing among the donors was expected to vary with sequencing depth.

A note on this clone: Antigen unknown.

This CDR3 has 14 amino acids. Germline CDR1 and CDR2: KGHSH and LQKENI. V was pared by 0 bases and J by 9 bases, with 5 bases of the junction left unmatched. Sequenced by immunoSEQ multiplex PCR; TCRdb stores in-frame clones only, minus some. There are some 360,000 clones in the sample; over 70% occur only once, and roughly 10% lies in the top ten. CD45RA-negative memory and CD45RA+ naive subsets were split from the CD4+ cells. Sequencing used memory CD4+ T cells sorted from blood. Subset denoted: CD45RA-negative fraction. This sequence was found in a man aged 25-40 years in good health. The rearrangement uses TRBV18 and TRBJ2-5, with 9 bases aligning to TRBD2. The chain's CDR3 is CASSPPIAGEAQYF. In nucleotides, the CDR3 is TGTGCCAGCTCACCACCTATAGCGGGAGAAGCCCAGTACTTC.